This entry features one T cell receptor (beta chain) sequence. This CDR3 has 16 residues. The germline V gene has CDR1 SGDLS and CDR2 YYNGEE. Germline trimming cut 2 bases from V and 0 bases from J; bases unmatched to any gene: 3. Produced via immunoSEQ multiplex PCR; TCRdb's table is partial and in-frame only. The table lists about 39,000 clones, 75% to 85% of them singletons. This sample is drawn from a study of T cells in localized non-small cell lung cancer. The receptor's source is a woman aged 40-70 years with stage II squamous cell lung carcinoma. This rearrangement joins TRBV9 to TRBJ2-3; 10 bases map to TRBD2. Specimen: PBMCs, collected before any cancer treatment. CDR3: CASSVTSGPSTDTQYF. CDR3 bases: TGTGCCAGCAGCGTGACTAGCGGGCCTAGCACAGATACGCAGTATTTT.